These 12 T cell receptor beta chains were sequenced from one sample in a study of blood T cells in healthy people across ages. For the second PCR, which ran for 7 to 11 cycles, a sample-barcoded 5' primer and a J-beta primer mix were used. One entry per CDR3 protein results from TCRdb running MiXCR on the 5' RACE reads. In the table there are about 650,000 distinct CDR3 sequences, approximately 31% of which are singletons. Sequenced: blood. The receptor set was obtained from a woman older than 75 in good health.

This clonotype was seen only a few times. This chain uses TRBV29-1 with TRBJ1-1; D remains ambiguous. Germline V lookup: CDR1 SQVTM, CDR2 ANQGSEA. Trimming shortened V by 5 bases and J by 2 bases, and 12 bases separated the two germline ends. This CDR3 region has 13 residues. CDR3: CSVSGDTNTEAFF. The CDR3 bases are TGCAGCGTTTCTGGAGACACTAACACTGAAGCTTTCTTT. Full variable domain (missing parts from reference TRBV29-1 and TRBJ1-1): SAVISQKPSRDICQRGTSLTIQCQVDSQVTMMFWYRQQPGQSLTLIATANQGSEATYESGFVIDKFPISRPNLTFSTLTVSNMSPEDSSIYLCSVSGDTNTEAFFGQGTRLTVV.

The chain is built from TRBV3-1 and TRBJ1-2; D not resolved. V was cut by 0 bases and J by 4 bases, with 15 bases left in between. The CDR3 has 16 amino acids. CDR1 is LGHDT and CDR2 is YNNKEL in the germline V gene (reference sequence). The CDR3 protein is CASSQDRRVRVYGYTF. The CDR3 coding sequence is TGTGCCAGCAGCCAAGATAGAAGGGTGAGGGTCTATGGCTACACCTTC. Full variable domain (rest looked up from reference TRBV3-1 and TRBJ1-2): DTAVSQTPKYLVTQMGNDKSIKCEQNLGHDTMYWYKQDSKKFLKIMFSYNNKELIINETVPNRFSPKSPDKAHLNLHINSLELGDSAVYFCASSQDRRVRVYGYTFGSGTRLTVV.

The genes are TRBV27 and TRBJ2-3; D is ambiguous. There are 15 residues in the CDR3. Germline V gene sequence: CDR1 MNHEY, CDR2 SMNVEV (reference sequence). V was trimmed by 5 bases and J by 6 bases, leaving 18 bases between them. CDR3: CASSASDPRLDTQYF. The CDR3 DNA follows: TGTGCCAGCAGTGCTTCCGACCCTAGGCTGGATACGCAGTATTTT.

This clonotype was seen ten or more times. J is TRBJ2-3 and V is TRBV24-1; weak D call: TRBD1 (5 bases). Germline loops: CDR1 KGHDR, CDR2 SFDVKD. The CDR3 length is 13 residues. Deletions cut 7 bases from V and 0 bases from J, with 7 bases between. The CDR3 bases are TGTGCCACCAGAGGGGATAGCACAGATACGCAGTATTTT. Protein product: CATRGDSTDTQYF.

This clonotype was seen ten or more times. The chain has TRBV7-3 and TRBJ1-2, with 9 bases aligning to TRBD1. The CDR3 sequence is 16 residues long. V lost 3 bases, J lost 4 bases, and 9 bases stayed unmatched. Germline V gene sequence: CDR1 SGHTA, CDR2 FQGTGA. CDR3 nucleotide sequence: TGTGCCAGCAGCTTCTCGGGCGACAGGGGGTCCTATGGCTACACCTTC. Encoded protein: CASSFSGDRGSYGYTF.

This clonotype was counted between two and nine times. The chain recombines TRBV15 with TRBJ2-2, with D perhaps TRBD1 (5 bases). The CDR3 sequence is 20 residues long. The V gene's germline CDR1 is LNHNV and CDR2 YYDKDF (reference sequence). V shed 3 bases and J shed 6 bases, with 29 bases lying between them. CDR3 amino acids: CATSSEQVPGTKSPSGELFF. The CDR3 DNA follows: TGTGCCACCAGCAGTGAACAGGTTCCCGGCACTAAGTCACCGTCCGGGGAGCTGTTTTTT. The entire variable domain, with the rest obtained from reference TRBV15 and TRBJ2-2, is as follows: DAMVIQNPRYQVTQFGKPVTLSCSQTLNHNVMYWYQQKSSQAPKLLFHYYDKDFNNEADTPDNFQSRRPNTSFCFLDIRSPGLGDTAMYLCATSSEQVPGTKSPSGELFFGEGSRLTVL.

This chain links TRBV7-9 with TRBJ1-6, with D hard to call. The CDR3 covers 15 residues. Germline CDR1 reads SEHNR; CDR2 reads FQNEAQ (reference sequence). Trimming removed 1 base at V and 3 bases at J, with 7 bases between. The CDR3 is CASSLVDHYNSPLHF. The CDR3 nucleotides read TGTGCCAGCAGCTTAGTGGACCACTATAATTCACCCCTCCACTTT.

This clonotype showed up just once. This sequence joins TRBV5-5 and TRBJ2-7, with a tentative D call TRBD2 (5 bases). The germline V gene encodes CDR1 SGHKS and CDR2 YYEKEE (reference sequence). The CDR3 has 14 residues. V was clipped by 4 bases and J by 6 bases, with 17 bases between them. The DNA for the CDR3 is TGTGCCAGCAGCCAATCGGGGTTCCCGTGCGAGCAGTACTTC. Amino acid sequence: CASSQSGFPCEQYF.

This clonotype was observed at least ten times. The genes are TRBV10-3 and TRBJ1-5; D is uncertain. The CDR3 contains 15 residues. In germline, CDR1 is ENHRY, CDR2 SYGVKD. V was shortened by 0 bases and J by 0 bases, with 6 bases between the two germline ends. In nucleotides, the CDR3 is TGTGCCATCAGTGAGTCGAGGGCTAGCAATCAGCCCCAGCATTTT. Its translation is CAISESRASNQPQHF.

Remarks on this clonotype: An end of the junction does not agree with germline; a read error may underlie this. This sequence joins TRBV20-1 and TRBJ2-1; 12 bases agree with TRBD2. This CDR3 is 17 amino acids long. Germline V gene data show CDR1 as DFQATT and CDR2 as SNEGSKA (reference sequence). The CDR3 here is CSARDPTSGRLYSEQFF. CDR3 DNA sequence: TGCAGTGCTAGAGATCCGACTAGCGGGAGACTCTACAGTGAGCAGTTCTTC.

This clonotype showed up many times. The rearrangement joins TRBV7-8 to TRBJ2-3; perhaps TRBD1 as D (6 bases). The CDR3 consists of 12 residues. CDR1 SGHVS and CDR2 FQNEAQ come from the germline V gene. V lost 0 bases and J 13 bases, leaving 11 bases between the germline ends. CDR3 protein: CASSLALGQKYF. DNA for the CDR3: TGTGCCAGCAGCTTAGCCCTAGGACAGAAGTATTTT. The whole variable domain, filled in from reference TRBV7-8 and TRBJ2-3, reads GAGVSQSPRYKVAKRGQDVALRCDPISGHVSLFWYQQALGQGPEFLTYFQNEAQLDKSGLPSDRFFAERPEGSVSTLKIQRTQQEDSAVYLCASSLALGQKYFGPGTRLTVL.

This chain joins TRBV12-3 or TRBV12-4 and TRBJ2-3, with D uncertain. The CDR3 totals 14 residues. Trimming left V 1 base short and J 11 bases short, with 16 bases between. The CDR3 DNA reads TGTGCCAGCAGTTTAGGAATGCCCGCAGATGTGCAGTATTTT. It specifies CASSLGMPADVQYF.